The 23 T cell receptor beta chains in this list originate from one sample, sequenced in a study of cytomegalovirus exposure and HLA in healthy donors. Researchers ran the PCR with 60 Vbeta and 13 Jbeta primers. Method: immunoSEQ multiplex PCR; TCRdb's copy keeps in-frame clones and lacks some. The sample lists 150,000 to 200,000 clones; over 60% were seen once. Sequenced material: PBMCs. Receptors were obtained from a woman in her 40s in good health and CMV-seronegative.

The J gene is TRBJ1-1, the V gene TRBV5-1; D is uncertain. There are 16 residues in the CDR3. The germline V gene encodes CDR1 SGHRS and CDR2 YFSETQ. Trimming took off 0 bases at V and 0 bases at J, with 12 bases between the two ends. The CDR3 loop reads CASSLAGGSMNTEAFF. The CDR3 region has the DNA TGCGCCAGCAGCTTGGCCGGCGGAAGCATGAACACTGAAGCTTTCTTT.

The chain combines TRBV29-1 with TRBJ2-5; 7 bases align to TRBD1. CDR3 length: 15 amino acids. Germline values: CDR1 SQVTM, CDR2 ANQGSEA. J gave up 3 bases and V 4 bases, and 11 bases lay outside the gene matches. The chain's CDR3 is CSVATTGVSEETQYF. In nucleotides, the CDR3 is TGCAGCGTTGCAACAACAGGGGTCTCTGAAGAGACCCAGTACTTC. The variable domain in full, completed from reference TRBV29-1 and TRBJ2-5, reads SAVISQKPSRDICQRGTSLTIQCQVDSQVTMMFWYRQQPGQSLTLIATANQGSEATYESGFVIDKFPISRPNLTFSTLTVSNMSPEDSSIYLCSVATTGVSEETQYFGPGTRLLVL.

The chain joins TRBV4-3 to TRBJ1-6; D not certain. The V end was cut by 1 base, the J end by 7 bases, with 14 bases between. This CDR3 has 16 amino acids. CDR1 and CDR2 (germline): LGHNA, YSLEER. This CDR3 is CASSQAGGRTNSPLHF. In nucleotides, the CDR3 is TGCGCCAGCAGCCAAGCCGGAGGCCGAACAAATTCACCCCTCCACTTT.

The chain combines TRBV6-5 with TRBJ2-7; 7 bases match TRBD2. This CDR3 contains 14 residues. The J segment lost 0 bases and the V segment lost 4 bases, leaving 3 bases of the junction unmatched. Germline CDR1 is MNHEY and CDR2 is SVGAGI. The CDR3 loop is CASSSRGSSYEQYV. The CDR3 DNA follows: TGTGCCAGCAGTTCCCGCGGGAGCTCCTACGAGCAGTACGTC.

The chain joins TRBV7-2 to TRBJ2-7; 7 positions match TRBD1. Trimming cost V 4 bases and J 6 bases; bases outside gene matches: 9. The CDR3 length is 14 residues. Germline V gene lookup returns CDR1 SGHTA and CDR2 FQGNSA. The CDR3 reads CASSSRQGVGEQYF. The CDR3 region has the DNA TGTGCCAGCAGCTCGAGACAGGGTGTAGGCGAGCAGTACTTC.

V and J are TRBV19 and TRBJ2-3, with a weak D call TRBD1 (6 bases). The ends were cut back, 5 bases at V and 4 bases at J, with 25 bases in the middle. Germline loops: CDR1 LNHDA, CDR2 SQIVND (reference sequence). The CDR3 extends over 18 amino acids. The CDR3 sequence: CASSRHRDITKRSDTQYF. In nucleotides, the CDR3 is TGTGCCAGTAGTCGACACCGGGACATAACCAAGCGCTCAGATACGCAGTATTTT.

The rearrangement uses TRBV5-1 and TRBJ2-7; 7 bases line up with TRBD1. This CDR3 is 13 amino acids long. Germline V lookup: CDR1 SGHRS, CDR2 YFSETQ. The V gene end was trimmed by 5 bases and the J gene end by 1 base; junction bases not matched to a gene: 3. The CDR3 region has the DNA TGCGCCAGCAGAACAGGGGTTTCCTACGAGCAGTACTTC. It encodes CASRTGVSYEQYF. Complete variable domain (other parts from reference TRBV5-1 and TRBJ2-7): KAGVTQTPRYLIKTRGQQVTLSCSPISGHRSVSWYQQTPGQGLQFLFEYFSETQRNKGNFPGRFSGRQFSNSRSEMNVSTLELGDSALYLCASRTGVSYEQYFGPGTRLTVT.

As to this clone: This sample includes further DNA sequences coding for the same CDR3. CDR3 in DNA: TGTGCCAGCAGCGTAGTGGCGGAGAACACTGAAGCTTTCTTT. This translates into CASSVVAENTEAFF. The chain carries TRBV9 and TRBJ1-1; the D is unclear. This CDR3 comprises 14 residues. The V gene's germline CDR1 is SGDLS and CDR2 YYNGEE. The ends were cut back, 0 bases at V and 1 base at J, with 7 bases in the middle.

The chain carries TRBV30 and TRBJ1-1, with D uncertain. CDR1 and CDR2 from the germline V gene are GTSNPN and SVGIG (reference sequence). This CDR3 contains 13 residues. V was shortened by 1 base and J by 4 bases, with 10 bases between the two germline ends. The DNA of the CDR3 is TGTGCCTGGAGTGGCGGGCGTAGCACTGAAGCTTTCTTT. Protein product: CAWSGGRSTEAFF.

There are a few counts of this clone. The chain recombines TRBV6-5 with TRBJ2-7, with 13 bases that match TRBD2. The CDR3 spans 15 residues. V lost 5 bases and J lost 2; bases outside the gene matches: 3. The germline V gene encodes CDR1 MNHEY and CDR2 SVGAGI. For the CDR3, the DNA is TGTGCCAGCAGTCTACTAGCGGGAGGGACCTACGAGCAGTACTTC. Translation: CASSLLAGGTYEQYF.

The chain has TRBV15 and TRBJ1-5, with D tentatively TRBD1 (5 bases). The CDR3 extends over 12 amino acids. V was pared by 5 bases and J by 11 bases, with 13 bases between. CDR1 and CDR2 (germline): LNHNV, YYDKDF (reference sequence). The CDR3 loop is CATSGEVGAQHF. As DNA, the CDR3 is TGTGCCACCAGCGGGGAGGTGGGGGCCCAGCATTTT.

The chain recombines TRBV15 with TRBJ2-4; D not certain. Trimming removed 0 bases at V and 0 bases at J, with 9 bases between. CDR1 and CDR2 (germline): LNHNV, YYDKDF (reference sequence). The CDR3 contains 16 residues. The CDR3 DNA is TGTGCCACCAGCAGAGACCTACTGCTAGCCAAAAACATTCAGTACTTC. Its translation is CATSRDLLLAKNIQYF.

The CDR3 DNA reads TGTGCCAGCACCCAAGGGGGTAGCGGGAGGACAGATACGCAGTATTTT. This encodes CASTQGGSGRTDTQYF. The chain uses TRBV7-9 and TRBJ2-3; 10 positions agree with TRBD2. The germline V gene encodes CDR1 SEHNR and CDR2 FQNEAQ (reference sequence). CDR3 length: 16 amino acids. Germline trimming cut 7 bases from V and 3 bases from J; bases unmatched to any gene: 10.

This chain links TRBV11-2 with TRBJ2-3; D may be TRBD1 (7 bases). The CDR3 spans 15 residues. The V gene's germline CDR1 is SGHAT and CDR2 FQNNGV. Trimming took 0 bases from V and 1 from J, leaving 8 bases between them. Written as DNA, the CDR3 is TGTGCCAGCAGCTTAGACAGGGGGGGCACAGATACGCAGTATTTT. It specifies CASSLDRGGTDTQYF.

Concerning this clone: The identical CDR3 is also encoded by other nucleotide sequences in the sample. The chain joins TRBV4-3 to TRBJ2-1; TRBD2 aligns across 7 bases. Germline CDR1 is LGHNA and CDR2 is YSLEER. CDR3 length: 15 amino acids. V dropped 1 base and J dropped 4; count of bases not matched to a gene: 4. The CDR3 DNA sequence: TGCGCCAGCAGCCAAGCCGGGACTACATACAATGAGCAGTTCTTC. Translation: CASSQAGTTYNEQFF.

The chain recombines TRBV27 with TRBJ2-1, with 14 positions matching TRBD2. Germline-derived CDR1 and CDR2 are MNHEY and SMNVEV (reference sequence). This CDR3 is 17 amino acids long. V trimming: 3 bases; J trimming: 6 bases; junction bases outside the gene matches: 7. The CDR3 coding sequence is TGTGCCAGCAGTTTCCCGACTAGCGGGAGGGGAGGCAATGAGCAGTTCTTC. This sequence encodes CASSFPTSGRGGNEQFF.

This rearrangement joins TRBV15 to TRBJ2-3; tentative D call: TRBD1 (5 bases). Germline V gene data show CDR1 as LNHNV and CDR2 as YYDKDF (reference sequence). The CDR3 totals 15 residues. V was trimmed by 0 bases and J by 4 bases, leaving 11 bases between them. The CDR3 DNA reads TGTGCCACCAGCAGAGATAGGGGCCCCGCAGATACGCAGTATTTT. Translating gives CATSRDRGPADTQYF.

To note about this clone: The same CDR3 can be traced to other DNA sequences in this sample. This CDR3 reads CASSPGGGAYNEQFF. The CDR3 DNA is TGTGCCAGCAGTCCAGGAGGGGGCGCTTACAATGAGCAGTTCTTC. V gene TRBV7-3 combines with J gene TRBJ2-1, with D possibly matching TRBD1 (7 bases). From germline, CDR1 is SGHTA and CDR2 FQGTGA. The CDR3 spans 15 residues. The V end was cut by 6 bases, the J end by 4 bases, with 16 bases between.

The genes are TRBV29-1 and TRBJ1-5, with TRBD1 as a possible D gene (6 bases). Germline V gene sequence: CDR1 SQVTM, CDR2 ANQGSEA. The CDR3 spans 14 residues. V was clipped by 6 bases and J by 5 bases, with 17 bases between them. The DNA of the CDR3 is TGCAGCGTCCTGGAGGGGGAGGGTGATCAGCCCCAGCATTTT. Its protein product is CSVLEGEGDQPQHF.

V is TRBV7-3 and J is TRBJ1-1; tentative D call: TRBD1 (6 bases). The CDR3 length is 14 residues. V lost 5 bases to trimming and J lost 0 bases, with 10 bases between them. From germline, CDR1 is SGHTA and CDR2 FQGTGA. The CDR3 region is CASSRGAMNTEAFF. The CDR3 DNA is TGTGCCAGCAGCCGGGGGGCGATGAACACTGAAGCTTTCTTT.

With respect to this clone: This sample includes further DNA sequences coding for the same CDR3. This chain joins TRBV19 and TRBJ1-1, with D perhaps matching TRBD1 (5 bases). V was trimmed by 4 bases and J by 1 base, leaving 7 bases between them. The CDR3 length is 13 residues. In germline, CDR1 is LNHDA, CDR2 SQIVND (reference sequence). In nucleotides, the CDR3 is TGTGCCAGTAGTAGCACAGGGAACACTGAAGCTTTCTTT. Translating gives CASSSTGNTEAFF.

This chain links TRBV5-1 with TRBJ2-3, with 11 nucleotides matching TRBD2. With 4 bases clipped from V and 6 bases from J, the junction kept 7 bases outside the gene matches. Looked up from germline, CDR1 is SGHRS and CDR2 is YFSETQ. This CDR3 is built from 15 residues. CDR3 sequence: CASSPAGLAGDTQYF. CDR3 bases: TGCGCCAGCAGCCCGGCCGGACTAGCGGGTGATACGCAGTATTTT.

This chain joins TRBV19 and TRBJ1-2; tentatively, D is TRBD1 (5 bases). CDR1 is LNHDA, CDR2 SQIVND, per germline (reference sequence). Trimming pared 5 bases from V and 5 bases from J, leaving 9 bases between. The CDR3 runs 12 residues. In nucleotides, the CDR3 is TGTGCCAGTAGTCCCCAGGGTTATGGCTACACCTTC. It is translated as CASSPQGYGYTF.